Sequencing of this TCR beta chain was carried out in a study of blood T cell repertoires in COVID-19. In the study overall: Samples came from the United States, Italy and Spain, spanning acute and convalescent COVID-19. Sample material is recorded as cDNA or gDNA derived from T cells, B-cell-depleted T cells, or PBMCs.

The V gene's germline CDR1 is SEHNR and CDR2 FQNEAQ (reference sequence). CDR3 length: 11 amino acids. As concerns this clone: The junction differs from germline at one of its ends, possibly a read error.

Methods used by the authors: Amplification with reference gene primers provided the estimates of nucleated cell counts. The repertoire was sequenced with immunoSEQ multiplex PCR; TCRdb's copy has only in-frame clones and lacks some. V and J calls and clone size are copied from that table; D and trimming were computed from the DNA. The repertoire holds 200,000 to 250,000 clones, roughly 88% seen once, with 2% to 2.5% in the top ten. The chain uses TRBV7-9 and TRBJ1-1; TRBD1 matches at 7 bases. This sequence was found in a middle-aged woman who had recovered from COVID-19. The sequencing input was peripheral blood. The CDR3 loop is CASSLDRPLRF. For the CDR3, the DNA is TGTGCCAGCAGCTTGGACAGGCCCTTGAGGTTT. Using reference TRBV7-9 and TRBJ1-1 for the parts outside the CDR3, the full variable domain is DTGVSQNPRHKITKRGQNVTFRCDPISEHNRLYWYRQTLGQGPEFLTYFQNEAQLEKSRLLSDRFSAERPKGSFSTLEIQRTEQGDSAMYLCASSLDRPLRFGQGTRLTVV.